The T cell receptor (beta chain) described here comes from a study of regulatory T cells in long-lasting Graves disease. Germline V gene lookup returns CDR1 MDHEN and CDR2 SYDVKM. Trimming took off 3 bases at V and 1 base at J, with 9 bases between the two ends. CDR3 size: 14 residues. This clonotype was detected a few times. In this CDR3 the conserved last residue, phenylalanine or tryptophan, is missing, so a read error is likely. With iRepertoire HTBI primers and Arm-PCR of CDR3 regions, TCR beta libraries were built. One entry per CDR3 protein results from TCRdb running MiXCR on the multiplex PCR reads. The table records 510,000 or so distinct CDR3 sequences, approximately 12% of them present only once. Specified time point: newly diagnosed GD, antithyroid drugs for less than 3 months. RNA from PBMCs was the source of the TCR library. This same sample was also taken into another study, of T cells in Graves' hyperthyroidism and ophthalmopathy.

The chain carries TRBV28 and TRBJ1-1, with D maybe TRBD1 (6 bases). The TCR comes from a woman aged 30 to 39 with Graves disease. This sample comprised peripheral blood mononuclear cells (PBMCs), obtained at new diagnosis, from a patient treated with antithyroid drugs. This CDR3 reads CASSLGARNTEAFS. CDR3 coding DNA: TGTGCCAGCAGTTTGGGGGCCAGGAACACTGAAGCTTTCTCT.